The 32 T cell receptor beta chains below were found in one sample sequenced in a study of blood T cell repertoires in COVID-19. Repertoires were generated with immunoSEQ multiplex PCR, while TCRdb's copy carries only in-frame clones and drops some. The repertoire holds tens of thousands of clones, with about 91% as singletons. The specimen sequenced was peripheral blood. The receptors here all came from a woman in her seventies with acute or convalescent COVID-19.

The chain recombines TRBV30 with TRBJ1-4; D unclear. This CDR3 region has 14 residues. V was cut by 4 bases and J by 0 bases, with 9 bases left in between. Germline-derived CDR1 and CDR2 are GTSNPN and SVGIG (reference sequence). The CDR3 here is CAWNVAATNEKLFF. Written as DNA, the CDR3 is TGTGCCTGGAACGTAGCGGCAACTAATGAAAAACTGTTTTTT. Full variable domain (outside the CDR3, taken from reference TRBV30 and TRBJ1-4): SQTIHQWPATLVQPVGSPLSLECTVEGTSNPNLYWYRQAAGRGLQLLFYSVGIGQISSEVPQNLSASRPQDRQFILSSKKLLLSDSGFYLCAWNVAATNEKLFFGSGTQLSVL.

This chain connects TRBV27 to TRBJ1-4; D might be TRBD1 (5 bases). CDR1 and CDR2 (germline): MNHEY, SMNVEV (reference sequence). This CDR3 region has 15 residues. V lost 3 bases to trimming and J lost 7 bases, with 15 bases between them. CDR3 bases: TGTGCCAGCAGTTTGTCAGGGTTGGGGGGTGAAAAACTGTTTTTT. Translation: CASSLSGLGGEKLFF.

This sequence joins TRBV11-2 and TRBJ1-4; D unclear. The CDR3 totals 14 residues. From germline, CDR1 is SGHAT and CDR2 FQNNGV. V was clipped by 1 base and J by 4 bases, with 7 bases between them. Here the CDR3 reads CASSLANINEKLFF. The CDR3 DNA reads as TGTGCCAGCAGCTTAGCCAACATTAATGAAAAACTGTTTTTT.

This rearrangement joins TRBV7-9 to TRBJ2-1, with 12 bases that match TRBD2. Trimming cost V 5 bases and J 1 base; bases outside gene matches: 3. Germline V gene lookup returns CDR1 SEHNR and CDR2 FQNEAQ (reference sequence). The CDR3 totals 16 residues. The CDR3 region is CASSRLAGASYNEQFF. The CDR3 DNA reads as TGTGCCAGCAGCCGACTAGCGGGAGCTTCCTACAATGAGCAGTTCTTC.

The chain recombines TRBV30 with TRBJ2-1; D ambiguous. Trimming took off 0 bases at V and 3 bases at J, with 15 bases between the two ends. Germline loops: CDR1 GTSNPN, CDR2 SVGIG (reference sequence). This CDR3 has 16 amino acids. The CDR3 sequence: CAWSVSLSSDYNEQFF. The DNA for the CDR3 is TGTGCCTGGAGTGTATCTCTGAGCTCTGACTACAATGAGCAGTTCTTC.

In its sample, this clone was seen a few times. As DNA, the CDR3 is TGTGCCAGTAGGGGACAAAGCGGGAGTACCGGGGAGCTGTTTTTT. It yields the protein CASRGQSGSTGELFF. The chain uses TRBV19 and TRBJ2-2; 8 bases agree with TRBD2. This CDR3 comprises 15 residues. V lost 6 bases, J lost 5 bases, and 8 bases stayed unmatched. Per germline, CDR1 LNHDA and CDR2 SQIVND (reference sequence). The complete variable domain, with remaining parts taken from reference TRBV19 and TRBJ2-2, reads DGGITQSPKYLFRKEGQNVTLSCEQNLNHDAMYWYRQDPGQGLRLIYYSQIVNDFQKGDIAEGYSVSREKKESFPLTVTSAQKNPTAFYLCASRGQSGSTGELFFGEGSRLTVL.

This rearrangement joins TRBV7-6 to TRBJ2-3; 11 bases fit TRBD2. V shed 5 bases and J 4 bases; nucleotides not matched to a gene: 8. CDR3 size: 16 residues. The germline V gene has CDR1 SGHVS and CDR2 FNYEAQ. CDR3 DNA sequence: TGTGCCAGCAGCAAGGGGACTAGCGGTTTGGCAGATACGCAGTATTTT. Translation gives CASSKGTSGLADTQYF.

The gene calls are TRBV30 and TRBJ2-3; 11 nucleotides align to TRBD2. There are 20 residues in the CDR3. The germline CDR1 and CDR2 sequences are GTSNPN and SVGIG (reference sequence). V was clipped by 0 bases and J by 4 bases; unmatched bases: 18. This chain's CDR3 is CAWSVTVGTSGRPRADTQYF. The CDR3 coding sequence is TGTGCCTGGAGTGTAACAGTGGGTACTAGCGGGAGACCACGCGCAGATACGCAGTATTTT.

The chain uses TRBV5-1 and TRBJ2-7; the D gene is possibly TRBD1 (5 bases). From germline, CDR1 is SGHRS and CDR2 YFSETQ. The V end was cut by 4 bases, the J end by 3 bases, with 17 bases between. This CDR3 is built from 15 residues. Here the CDR3 DNA reads TGCGCCAGCAGCACCACAGCTAGACAGTACTACGAGCAGTACTTC. This translates into CASSTTARQYYEQYF.

V usage is TRBV7-3 and J usage is TRBJ2-3, with 7 bases matching TRBD2. The CDR3 spans 17 residues. After removal of 5 bases from V and 5 bases from J, the junction contained 16 bases not matched to a gene. The germline V gene encodes CDR1 SGHTA and CDR2 FQGTGA. CDR3 nucleotides: TGTGCCAGCAGCAAGAAAAGTTCCGCGGGAGCAATAGATACGCAGTATTTT. This sequence encodes CASSKKSSAGAIDTQYF.

The rearrangement joins TRBV18 to TRBJ2-5; D call uncertain. This CDR3 contains 16 residues. V lost 3 bases to trimming and J lost 1 base, with 15 bases between them. Germline V CDR1 and CDR2: KGHSH, LQKENI. The CDR3 protein is CASSPSYSTSQETQYF. CDR3 nucleotides: TGTGCCAGCTCACCCTCTTATTCCACATCCCAAGAGACCCAGTACTTC. The full variable domain, completed using reference TRBV18 and TRBJ2-5, is NAGVMQNPRHLVRRRGQEARLRCSPMKGHSHVYWYRQLPEEGLKFMVYLQKENIIDESGMPKERFSAEFPKEGPSILRIQQVVRGDSAAYFCASSPSYSTSQETQYFGPGTRLLVL.

This clone was recorded once. The chain carries TRBV7-8 and TRBJ2-1; 9 bases match TRBD2. Germline loops: CDR1 SGHVS, CDR2 FQNEAQ. The CDR3 length is 19 residues. V trimming: 1 base; J trimming: 4 bases; junction bases outside the gene matches: 14. The CDR3: CASSLEGGGRAIKYNEQFF. Here the CDR3 DNA reads TGTGCCAGCAGCTTAGAAGGCGGCGGGAGGGCCATTAAGTACAATGAGCAGTTCTTC. Using reference TRBV7-8 and TRBJ2-1 for the parts outside the CDR3, the full variable domain is GAGVSQSPRYKVAKRGQDVALRCDPISGHVSLFWYQQALGQGPEFLTYFQNEAQLDKSGLPSDRFFAERPEGSVSTLKIQRTQQEDSAVYLCASSLEGGGRAIKYNEQFFGPGTRLTVL.

This chain joins TRBV4-1 and TRBJ2-2; D is possibly TRBD1 (5 bases). V was pared by 1 base and J by 6 bases, with 9 bases between. Per the germline V gene, CDR1 is MGHRA and CDR2 is YSYEKL. The length of the CDR3 is 14 residues. For the CDR3, the DNA is TGCGCCAGCAGCCAAGGAGCAGGGCCCGGGGAGCTGTTTTTT. Amino acid sequence: CASSQGAGPGELFF.

The rearrangement joins TRBV11-3 to TRBJ2-1, with no clear D. The CDR3 consists of 16 residues. Germline CDR1 is SGHNT and CDR2 is YENEEA. V was shortened by 0 bases and J by 5 bases, with 14 bases between the two germline ends. The CDR3 DNA is TGTGCCAGCAGCTTAGATGGCAGACAACTCCACAATGAGCAGTTCTTC. Amino acids: CASSLDGRQLHNEQFF.

The chain recombines TRBV11-2 with TRBJ2-1; D might be TRBD2 (5 bases). Germline CDR1 SGHAT, CDR2 FQNNGV. V lost 0 bases and J lost 6, with 6 bases in between. The CDR3 extends over 13 amino acids. The CDR3: CASSLDRGNEQFF. CDR3 sequence (DNA): TGTGCCAGCAGCTTAGATCGGGGCAATGAGCAGTTCTTC.

The chain employs TRBV6-5 and TRBJ1-5; 8 bases align to TRBD1. J lost 15 bases, V lost 6 bases, and 7 bases had no gene match. This CDR3 region has 11 residues. CDR1 MNHEY and CDR2 SVGAGI come from the germline V gene. In DNA form, the CDR3 reads TGTGCCAGCAGAAGGGACAGGAGGTGGCATTTT. Its translation: CASRRDRRWHF.

The chain links TRBV2 to TRBJ2-7, with 9 bases matching TRBD1. Unmatched junction bases numbered 11, after V lost 5 bases and J lost 0 bases. The CDR3 consists of 17 residues. Germline V lookup: CDR1 SNHLY, CDR2 FYNNEI. The CDR3 sequence: CASSQPRTGVSSYEQYF. CDR3 nucleotide sequence: TGTGCCAGCAGTCAACCACGGACAGGGGTCAGCTCCTACGAGCAGTACTTC.

This chain links TRBV7-2 with TRBJ1-6; D ambiguous. Germline V CDR1 and CDR2: SGHTA, FQGNSA. This CDR3 region has 17 residues. V dropped 1 base and J dropped 9 bases, with 19 bases sitting between them. In DNA, the CDR3 is TGTGCCAGCAGCTTAGGATCGCGCTTCCTTATCCCTTCACCCCTCCACTTT. This codes for CASSLGSRFLIPSPLHF.

The chain is built from TRBV5-6 and TRBJ2-7; a weak D match, TRBD1 (6 bases). Germline-derived CDR1 and CDR2 are SGHDT and YYEEEE. The ends were cut back, 2 bases at V and 0 bases at J, with 15 bases in the middle. The CDR3 has 16 residues. The DNA for the CDR3 is TGTGCCAGCAGCTTACAAGGACAGTTTTTCTCCTACGAGCAGTACTTC. Its protein product is CASSLQGQFFSYEQYF.

This sequence joins TRBV7-9 and TRBJ2-5, with TRBD2 identical over 14 bases. The CDR3 has 17 residues. The germline gives CDR1 SEHNR, CDR2 FQNEAQ (reference sequence). V dropped 4 bases and J dropped 5; count of bases not matched to a gene: 9. CDR3 protein: CASSSIGTSGSGETQYF. CDR3 sequence (DNA): TGTGCCAGCAGCTCCATAGGGACTAGCGGGAGTGGGGAGACCCAGTACTTC.

CDR3 protein: CASSPAGFNNSPLHF. CDR3 sequence (DNA): TGTGCCAGCTCACCAGCAGGGTTTAATAATTCACCCCTCCACTTT. The genes are TRBV18 and TRBJ1-6, with D perhaps matching TRBD1 (5 bases). Germline V lookup: CDR1 KGHSH, CDR2 LQKENI. Trimming shortened V by 2 bases and J by 5 bases, and 10 bases separated the two germline ends. This CDR3 is 15 amino acids long.

The CDR3 coding sequence is TGCAGCGTTGACGGACTAGCTGCAGATACGCAGTATTTT. Its protein product is CSVDGLAADTQYF. The genes are TRBV29-1 and TRBJ2-3, with TRBD2 matching 8 bases. V lost 3 bases to trimming and J lost 4 bases; unmatched junction nucleotides: 3. CDR1 is SQVTM, CDR2 ANQGSEA, per germline. The CDR3 extends over 13 amino acids.

V and J are TRBV27 and TRBJ1-1; 12 bases match TRBD1. CDR1 is MNHEY, CDR2 SMNVEV, per germline (reference sequence). This CDR3 has 17 amino acids. J gave up 0 bases and V 8 bases, and 10 bases lay outside the gene matches. CDR3 bases: TGTGCCAGCGGCAGGGACAGGGGGCCACTCCTGAACACTGAAGCTTTCTTT. It is translated as CASGRDRGPLLNTEAFF.

V usage is TRBV9 and J usage is TRBJ2-7, with 9 nucleotides matching TRBD1. Germline V gene sequence: CDR1 SGDLS, CDR2 YYNGEE. The V segment lost 2 bases and the J segment 6 bases; nucleotides outside the gene matches: 6. CDR3 length: 14 amino acids. This CDR3 reads CASSVGTGFGEQYF. The CDR3 nucleotides are TGTGCCAGCAGCGTTGGGACAGGGTTCGGCGAGCAGTACTTC.

The chain has TRBV5-4 and TRBJ2-1; TRBD1 matches at 8 bases. This CDR3 has 15 residues. V lost 2 bases and J lost 8; bases outside the gene matches: 9. Germline loops: CDR1 SGHNT, CDR2 YYREEE (reference sequence). The CDR3 protein is CASSFQGALIDEQFF. The DNA of the CDR3 is TGTGCCAGCAGCTTTCAGGGGGCCTTGATCGATGAGCAGTTCTTC.

The chain is built from TRBV28 and TRBJ2-7; 8 nucleotides align to TRBD1. The length of the CDR3 is 14 residues. Germline CDR1 reads MDHEN; CDR2 reads SYDVKM. The V segment lost 10 bases and the J segment 2 bases; nucleotides outside the gene matches: 10. The CDR3 DNA reads TGTGCCATCACGAAGCAGACAGGGGCCTACGAGCAGTACTTC. Encoded protein: CAITKQTGAYEQYF.

This clone was picked up a small number of times. V usage is TRBV4-2 and J usage is TRBJ2-1; 11 nucleotides line up with TRBD2. CDR1 is LGHNA, CDR2 YNFKEQ, per germline. The J segment lost 6 bases and the V segment lost 2 bases, leaving 0 bases of the junction unmatched. This CDR3 region has 14 residues. The CDR3 loop is CASSQTSGSNEQFF. CDR3 nucleotides: TGTGCCAGCAGCCAAACTAGCGGGAGCAATGAGCAGTTCTTC.

This chain joins TRBV23-1 and TRBJ2-3; 7 bases are a match to TRBD2. TRBV23-1 is noted as an ORF with a role that remains uncertain. The J segment lost 6 bases and the V segment lost 0 bases, leaving 3 bases of the junction unmatched. This CDR3 spans 14 amino acids. CDR3 sequence: CASSQSAGADTQYF. The CDR3 DNA sequence: TGCGCCAGCAGTCAATCCGCGGGAGCGGATACGCAGTATTTT.

This chain joins TRBV11-2 and TRBJ1-4; weak D call: TRBD1 (6 bases). The V gene lost 4 bases and the J gene lost 0 bases, with 6 bases spanning the gap. The germline gives CDR1 SGHAT, CDR2 FQNNGV. This CDR3 has 14 amino acids. The CDR3 reads CASSSGATNEKLFF. CDR3 in DNA: TGTGCCAGCAGCTCAGGGGCAACTAATGAAAAACTGTTTTTT.

This sequence joins TRBV6-5 and TRBJ2-7; 10 positions match TRBD2. The V gene's germline CDR1 is MNHEY and CDR2 SVGAGI. This CDR3 has 14 amino acids. Trimming at V came to 6 bases and at J to 7 bases, leaving 9 bases not matched to a gene. The CDR3 protein is CASRGAGGPGEQYF. For the CDR3, the DNA is TGTGCCAGCAGGGGAGCGGGAGGGCCGGGTGAGCAGTACTTC.

Here the CDR3 reads CASSGTSGDYNEQFF. The CDR3 DNA sequence: TGTGCCAGCAGCGGGACTAGCGGGGACTACAATGAGCAGTTCTTC. The chain is built from TRBV6-2 or TRBV6-3 and TRBJ2-1, with 13 bases that match TRBD2. V shed 6 bases, J shed 3 bases, and the junction held 2 bases outside the gene matches. The CDR3 is 15 amino acids. CDR1 MNHEY and CDR2 SVGEGT come from the germline V gene.

The rearrangement uses TRBV28 and TRBJ1-2; D not certain. Germline V gene data show CDR1 as MDHEN and CDR2 as SYDVKM. The CDR3 loop spans 16 amino acids. With 7 bases removed from V and 8 bases from J, the gap between germline ends came to 26 bases. CDR3 coding DNA: TGTGCCAGCACGGTCCGGTTTATAGCTGGCCGTCGGGGCTACACCTTC. Residues: CASTVRFIAGRRGYTF.